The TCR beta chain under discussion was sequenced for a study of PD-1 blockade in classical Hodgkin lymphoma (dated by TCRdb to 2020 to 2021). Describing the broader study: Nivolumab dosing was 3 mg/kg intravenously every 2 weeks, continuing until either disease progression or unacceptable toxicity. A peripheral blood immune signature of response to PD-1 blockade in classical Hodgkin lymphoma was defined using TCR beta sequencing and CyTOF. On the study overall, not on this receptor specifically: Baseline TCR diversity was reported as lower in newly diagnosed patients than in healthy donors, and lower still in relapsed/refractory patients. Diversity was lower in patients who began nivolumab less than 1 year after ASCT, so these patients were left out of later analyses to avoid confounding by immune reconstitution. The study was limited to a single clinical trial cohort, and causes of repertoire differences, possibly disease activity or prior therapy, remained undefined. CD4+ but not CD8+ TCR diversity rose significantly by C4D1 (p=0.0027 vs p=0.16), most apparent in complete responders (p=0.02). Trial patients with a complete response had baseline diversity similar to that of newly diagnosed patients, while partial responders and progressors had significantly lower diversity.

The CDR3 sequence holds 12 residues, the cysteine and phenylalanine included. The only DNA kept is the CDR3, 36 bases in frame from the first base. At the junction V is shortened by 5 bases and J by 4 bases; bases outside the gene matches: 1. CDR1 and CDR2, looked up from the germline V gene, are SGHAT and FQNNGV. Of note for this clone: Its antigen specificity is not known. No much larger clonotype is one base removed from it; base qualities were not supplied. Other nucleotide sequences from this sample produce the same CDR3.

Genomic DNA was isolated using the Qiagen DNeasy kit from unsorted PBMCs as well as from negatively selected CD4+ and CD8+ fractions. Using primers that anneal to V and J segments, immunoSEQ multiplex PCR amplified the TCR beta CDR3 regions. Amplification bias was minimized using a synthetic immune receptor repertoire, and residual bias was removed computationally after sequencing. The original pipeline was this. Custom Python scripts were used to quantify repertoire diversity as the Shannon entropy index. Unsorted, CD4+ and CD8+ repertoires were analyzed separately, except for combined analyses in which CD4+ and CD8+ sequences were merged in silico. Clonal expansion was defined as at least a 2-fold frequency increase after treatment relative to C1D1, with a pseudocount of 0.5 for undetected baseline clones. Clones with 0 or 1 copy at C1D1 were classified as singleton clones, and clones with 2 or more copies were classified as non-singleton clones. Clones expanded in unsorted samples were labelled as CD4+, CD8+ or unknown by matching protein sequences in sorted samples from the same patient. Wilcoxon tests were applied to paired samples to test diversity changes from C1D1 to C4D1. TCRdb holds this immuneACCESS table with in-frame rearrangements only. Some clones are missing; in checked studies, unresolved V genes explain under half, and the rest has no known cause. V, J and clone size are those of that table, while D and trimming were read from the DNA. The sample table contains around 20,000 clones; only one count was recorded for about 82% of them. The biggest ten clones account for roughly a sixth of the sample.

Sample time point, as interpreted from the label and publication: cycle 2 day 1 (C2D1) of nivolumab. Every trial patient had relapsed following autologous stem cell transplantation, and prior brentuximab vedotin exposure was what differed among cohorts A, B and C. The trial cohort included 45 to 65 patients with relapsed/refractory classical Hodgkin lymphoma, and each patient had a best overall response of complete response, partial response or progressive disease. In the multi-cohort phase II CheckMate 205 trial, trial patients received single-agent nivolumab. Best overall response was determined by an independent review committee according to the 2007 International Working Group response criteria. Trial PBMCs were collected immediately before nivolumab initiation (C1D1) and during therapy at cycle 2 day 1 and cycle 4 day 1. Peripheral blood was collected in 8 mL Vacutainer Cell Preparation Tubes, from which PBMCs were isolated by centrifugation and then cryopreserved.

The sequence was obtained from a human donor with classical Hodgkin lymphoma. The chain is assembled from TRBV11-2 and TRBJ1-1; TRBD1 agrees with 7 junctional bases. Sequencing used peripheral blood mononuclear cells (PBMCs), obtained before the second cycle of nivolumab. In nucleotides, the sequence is TGTGCCAGCAGCCCAGGGGGCACTGAAGCTTTCTTT. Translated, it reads CASSPGGTEAFF. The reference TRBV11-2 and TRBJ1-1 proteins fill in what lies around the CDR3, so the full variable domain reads EAGVAQSPRYKIIEKRQSVAFWCNPISGHATLYWYQQILGQGPKLLIQFQNNGVVDDSQLPKDRFSAERLKGVDSTLKIQPAKLEDSAVYLCASSPGGTEAFFGQGTRLTVV.